The 16 T cell receptor beta chains given below trace back to one sample, sequenced in a study of identical twins. TCRdb re-called the 5' RACE reads with MiXCR, one entry per CDR3 protein. The sample gives about 690,000 distinct CDR3 sequences, 21% of which show up once; around 4.4% is in the top ten. These data were also filed under a second study, of T cells expressing NK-cell markers.

Sequenced: PBMCs. Every receptor here comes from a woman aged 18 to 35 in good health.

The chain carries TRBV5-1 and TRBJ2-1; tentatively, D is TRBD1 or TRBD2 (5 bases each). Looked up from germline, CDR1 is SGHRS and CDR2 is YFSETQ. The CDR3 is made up of 13 amino acids. Trimming pared 4 bases from V and 7 bases from J, leaving 12 bases between. As DNA, the CDR3 is TGCGCCAGCAGCACCGGGACCGAGAATGAGCAGTTCTTC. Translating gives CASSTGTENEQFF.

This clonotype was seen a handful of times. The chain is built from TRBV12-3 or TRBV12-4 and TRBJ1-3; D remains ambiguous. The CDR3 loop spans 11 amino acids. Trimming stripped 3 bases from V and 8 bases from J, with 5 bases between. CDR3 in amino acids: CASSFRHTIYF. DNA of the CDR3: TGTGCCAGCAGTTTTAGGCACACCATATATTTT.

The J gene is TRBJ2-1, the V gene TRBV5-1, with D maybe TRBD1 (6 bases). The germline V and J ends were trimmed by 4 bases and 9 bases, with 11 bases remaining between them. CDR1 is SGHRS and CDR2 is YFSETQ in the germline V gene. The CDR3 consists of 12 residues. CDR3 in DNA: TGCGCCAGCAGCCACATACAGGGTGAGCAGTTCTTC. Amino acid sequence: CASSHIQGEQFF.

The V call is TRBV12-3 or TRBV12-4, the J call TRBJ2-3; D possibly corresponds to TRBD1 (5 bases). The CDR3 sequence is 16 residues long. Deletions cut 4 bases from V and 5 bases from J, with 19 bases between. The CDR3 sequence: CASSYVGEPFEDTQYF. The CDR3 bases are TGTGCCAGCAGTTACGTAGGGGAACCTTTCGAAGATACGCAGTATTTT.

This chain's CDR3 is CASSSGTYKQFF. The CDR3 DNA sequence: TGTGCCAGCAGCTCCGGGACTTATAAGCAGTTCTTC. The genes are TRBV5-5 and TRBJ2-1, with a weak D call TRBD2 (6 bases). Germline CDR1 SGHKS, CDR2 YYEKEE (reference sequence). The length of the CDR3 is 12 residues. V shed 3 bases and J shed 11 bases, with 12 bases lying between them.

This clonotype occurred a few times. This chain joins TRBV5-1 and TRBJ1-2; no clear D gene. The CDR3 loop spans 14 amino acids. V was shortened by 4 bases and J by 4 bases, with 14 bases between the two germline ends. Germline-derived CDR1 and CDR2 are SGHRS and YFSETQ. The CDR3 sequence is CASSGGEPFYGYTF. In nucleotides, the CDR3 is TGCGCCAGCAGCGGTGGGGAGCCCTTCTATGGCTACACCTTC.

The chain employs TRBV20-1 and TRBJ1-5; 8 bases fit TRBD1. The CDR3 totals 13 residues. In germline, CDR1 is DFQATT, CDR2 SNEGSKA (reference sequence). J gave up 4 bases and V 5 bases, and 4 bases lay outside the gene matches. CDR3 protein: CSARTGLNQPQHF. The CDR3 bases are TGCAGTGCTCGGACAGGGCTGAATCAGCCCCAGCATTTT.

This clonotype came up once. This chain connects TRBV5-1 to TRBJ2-1; 9 nucleotides match TRBD1. Germline CDR1 is SGHRS and CDR2 is YFSETQ. The CDR3 loop spans 14 amino acids. V dropped 0 bases and J dropped 14; count of bases not matched to a gene: 9. The DNA for the CDR3 is TGCGCCAGCAGCTTGGGGGACAGGGTAGATTTTGAGTTCTTC. Amino acid sequence: CASSLGDRVDFEFF.

V and J are TRBV11-2 and TRBJ2-7; 9 nucleotides line up with TRBD1. The V segment lost 3 bases and the J segment 0 bases; nucleotides outside the gene matches: 3. This CDR3 is 15 amino acids long. CDR1 and CDR2 (germline): SGHAT, FQNNGV. CDR3 region: CASSFDRGSSYEQYF. Written as DNA, the CDR3 is TGTGCCAGCAGCTTCGACAGGGGGAGCTCCTACGAGCAGTACTTC.

V and J are TRBV20-1 and TRBJ1-6; the match to TRBD1 covers 9 bases. This CDR3 is 14 amino acids long. Trimming removed 4 bases from V and 6 bases from J; junction bases left unmatched: 4. The germline CDR1 and CDR2 sequences are DFQATT and SNEGSKA (reference sequence). The CDR3: CSAITGGGNSPLHF. DNA of the CDR3: TGCAGTGCTATTACAGGGGGCGGTAATTCACCCCTCCACTTT.

The chain joins TRBV7-6 to TRBJ2-7; 11 nucleotides agree with TRBD2. J lost 9 bases, V lost 5 bases, and 9 bases had no gene match. Germline CDR1 and CDR2: SGHVS and FNYEAQ. The length of the CDR3 is 14 residues. CDR3 in DNA: TGTGCCAGCAGCCCGACTAGCGGGACTACGGTGCAGTACTTC. Its protein product is CASSPTSGTTVQYF. The full variable domain, completed using reference TRBV7-6 and TRBJ2-7, is GAGVSQSPRYKVTKRGQDVALRCDPISGHVSLYWYRQALGQGPEFLTYFNYEAQQDKSGLPNDRFSAERPEGSISTLTIQRTEQRDSAMYRCASSPTSGTTVQYFGPGTRLTVT.

The chain combines TRBV9 with TRBJ2-1; maybe TRBD1 (6 bases). The V and J ends lost 3 bases and 0 bases respectively, with 10 bases between them. CDR1 and CDR2 (germline): SGDLS, YYNGEE. The CDR3 length is 15 residues. The CDR3 sequence: CASSAPDSSYNEQFF. The CDR3 nucleotides are TGTGCCAGCAGCGCCCCGGACAGCTCCTACAATGAGCAGTTCTTC.

On this clonotype: Relative to the germline gene, one junction end is altered; a read error may explain this. The chain uses TRBV7-9 and TRBJ2-7; D is possibly TRBD1 or TRBD2 (6 bases each). This CDR3 is built from 12 residues. Germline V gene sequence: CDR1 SEHNR, CDR2 FQNEAQ (reference sequence). The CDR3 nucleotides are TGTGCCAGCAGCTTAAAGGGCGGGACAATGGGCTTC. Amino acid sequence: CASSLKGGTMGF.

This chain uses TRBV20-1 with TRBJ2-3; D gene unclear. Between the trimmed V and J ends, which lost 5 bases and 3 bases, there was a span of 12 bases. The V gene's germline CDR1 is DFQATT and CDR2 SNEGSKA (reference sequence). This CDR3 has 13 residues. DNA of the CDR3: TGCAGTGCTGATCAACCGTGGACAGATACGCAGTATTTT. Translated: CSADQPWTDTQYF.

J is TRBJ2-6 and V is TRBV7-2; D not certain. V gave up 5 bases and J gave up 0 bases, with 11 bases separating them. The CDR3 extends over 16 amino acids. Germline lookup yields CDR1 SGHTA and CDR2 FQGNSA. DNA of the CDR3: TGTGCCAGCAGCCCTCACAGAACCTCTGGGGCCAACGTCCTGACTTTC. Amino acids: CASSPHRTSGANVLTF. Combining the CDR3 with reference TRBV7-2 and TRBJ2-6 gives the whole variable domain GAGVSQSPSNKVTEKGKDVELRCDPISGHTALYWYRQSLGQGLEFLIYFQGNSAPDKSGLPSDRFSAERTGGSVSTLTIQRTQQEDSAVYLCASSPHRTSGANVLTFGAGSRLTVL.

The V call is TRBV9, the J call TRBJ2-1; perhaps TRBD1 as D (6 bases). The CDR3 sequence is 14 residues long. The germline V and J ends were trimmed by 4 bases and 9 bases, with 17 bases remaining between them. Per the germline V gene, CDR1 is SGDLS and CDR2 is YYNGEE. CDR3 sequence: CASSPLRQAGEQFF. The CDR3 coding sequence is TGTGCCAGCAGCCCCTTAAGACAGGCTGGTGAGCAGTTCTTC.